This T cell receptor beta chain is from a study of blood T cell repertoires in COVID-19. This clone was seen a single time. The CDR3 totals 12 residues. Germline V CDR1 and CDR2: LNHNV, YYDKDF (reference sequence). V lost 3 bases to trimming and J lost 3 bases, with 6 bases between them. Only in-frame clones appear in the TCRdb table, and some are missing; sequencing was by immunoSEQ multiplex PCR. The sample carries about 330,000 clones, more than 75% recorded once. The TCR originated in a woman aged 25 to 39 who had recovered from COVID-19. The chain links TRBV15 to TRBJ2-7; D gene ambiguous. The sequencing sample was made of PBMCs or T cells enriched from blood (not recorded which). CDR3 DNA: TGTGCCACCAGCAGTTCCAACTACGAGCAGTACTTC. Protein sequence: CATSSSNYEQYF.